The sequence of this T cell receptor (beta chain) was determined in a study of blood T cell repertoires in COVID-19 (dated by TCRdb to the early 2020s). About the full investigation: Samples from collaborators originated in the United States, Italy and Spain and spanned both the acute and convalescent phases of COVID-19. The material from the prospective study consisted of cDNA or gDNA derived from T cells, B-cell-depleted T cells, or PBMCs. Deeply sampled blood TCRbeta repertoires from subjects exposed to, actively infected with, or recovered from COVID-19 were included in the dataset. The repertoires were released in a freely available public database meant as a resource for research on the immune response to SARS-CoV-2. Samples were obtained from the ongoing ImmuneRACE study (first 160 participants) and from about 1,300 subjects provided by 6 global collaborators. Sample metadata almost always included a de-identified subject ID, COVID-19 status, age in years and sex. HLA class I and class II types, where available, came from metadata supplied by the sample provider rather than from assay-based typing. Broader findings and caveats from the paper: Clinical and demographic metadata were provided uncurated, with the amount varying by source and participant.

With regard to this clone: What antigen it recognizes has not been identified. Base qualities are not recorded, but no much larger clone differs from it by a single base.

The immunoSEQ Assay, a bias-controlled multiplex PCR, was used to amplify TCRbeta CDR3 regions from genomic DNA. As for how the authors treated the data: Within the assay, amplification of reference gene primers was used to estimate how many nucleated cells each sample contained. Sequence reads were collapsed and filtered to measure the absolute abundance of every unique TCRbeta CDR3 rearrangement. For each sample, productive Simpson clonality was calculated as the square root of Simpson's diversity index across productive rearrangements. This is the immuneACCESS table as TCRdb keeps it, with only in-frame sequences that have V and J called. A part of the clones is gone; compared with another copy, unresolved V genes explain less than half, and the rest is unexplained. The V and J calls and the clone size are those of that table, but D and trimming were determined from the DNA. For this sample the table gives roughly 230,000 clones, of which roughly 80% were detected only once. The biggest ten clones account for 4% to 5.5% of the sample.

The collaborating institutions used their own protocols to collect whole blood in K2EDTA tubes. Collaborator samples were shipped for TCRbeta analysis as frozen whole blood, isolated PBMCs, or DNA extracted from either sample type. The source material was peripheral blood. The source of this sequence is a man aged 50 to 60 with active or convalescent COVID-19.

The encoded CDR3 is CASSQVGRSSYEQYF. The DNA sequence follows: TGCGCCAGCAGCCAGGTGGGCAGGTCGTCCTACGAGCAGTACTTC. The chain employs TRBV4-1 and TRBJ2-7, with no D gene named confidently. For CDR1 and CDR2, the germline V gene lists MGHRA and YSYEKL. The CDR3, from cysteine to phenylalanine, totals 15 residues. The kept DNA is CDR3 alone, 45 bases in frame from the first base. The V and J ends are trimmed by 3 bases and 1 base, leaving 13 bases between them.